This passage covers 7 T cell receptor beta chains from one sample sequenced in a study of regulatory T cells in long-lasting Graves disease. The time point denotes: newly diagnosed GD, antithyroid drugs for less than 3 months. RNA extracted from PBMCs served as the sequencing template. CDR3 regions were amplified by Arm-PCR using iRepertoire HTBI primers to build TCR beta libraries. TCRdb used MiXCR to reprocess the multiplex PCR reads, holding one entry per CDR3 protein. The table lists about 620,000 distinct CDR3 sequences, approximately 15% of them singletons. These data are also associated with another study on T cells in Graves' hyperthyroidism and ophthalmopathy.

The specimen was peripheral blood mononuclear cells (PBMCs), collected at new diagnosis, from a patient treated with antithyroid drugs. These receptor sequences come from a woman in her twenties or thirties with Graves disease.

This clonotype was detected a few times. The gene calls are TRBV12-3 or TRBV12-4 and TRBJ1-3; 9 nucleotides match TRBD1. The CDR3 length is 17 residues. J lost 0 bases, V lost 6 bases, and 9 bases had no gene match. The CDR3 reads CASSDLRDRASGNTIYF. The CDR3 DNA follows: TGTGCCAGCAGCGACCTCCGGGACAGGGCCTCTGGAAACACCATATATTTT.

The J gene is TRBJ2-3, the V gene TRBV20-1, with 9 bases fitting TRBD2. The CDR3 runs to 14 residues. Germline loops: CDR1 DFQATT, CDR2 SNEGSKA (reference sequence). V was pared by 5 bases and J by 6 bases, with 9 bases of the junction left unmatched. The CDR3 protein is CSAYSGRFSDTQYF. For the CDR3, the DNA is TGCAGTGCTTATAGCGGGAGATTTAGTGATACGCAGTATTTT.

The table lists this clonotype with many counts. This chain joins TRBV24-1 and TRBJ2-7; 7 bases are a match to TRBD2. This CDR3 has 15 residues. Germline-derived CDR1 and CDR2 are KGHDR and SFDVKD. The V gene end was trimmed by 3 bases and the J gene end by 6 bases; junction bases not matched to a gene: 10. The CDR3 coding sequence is TGTGCCACCAGTGATGGAGCGGGGCTTAGTCGCGAGCAGTACTTC. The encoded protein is CATSDGAGLSREQYF.

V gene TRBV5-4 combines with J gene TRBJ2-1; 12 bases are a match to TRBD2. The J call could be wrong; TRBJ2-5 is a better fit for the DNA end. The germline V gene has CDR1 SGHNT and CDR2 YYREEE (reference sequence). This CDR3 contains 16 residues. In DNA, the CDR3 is TGTGCCAGCAGCCATCGGACTAGCGGGATCGTTGGGGCCCAGTACTTC. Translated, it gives CASSHRTSGIVGAQYF.

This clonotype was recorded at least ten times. CDR3 residues: CASSRAATGATNEQYF. The CDR3 nucleotides read TGTGCCAGCAGCCGCGCGGCGACAGGGGCGACCAACGAGCAGTACTTC. V gene TRBV11-2 combines with J gene TRBJ2-7, with TRBD1 identical over 8 bases. The length of the CDR3 is 16 residues. Per the germline V gene, CDR1 is SGHAT and CDR2 is FQNNGV. V lost 5 bases, J lost 5 bases, and 14 bases stayed unmatched.

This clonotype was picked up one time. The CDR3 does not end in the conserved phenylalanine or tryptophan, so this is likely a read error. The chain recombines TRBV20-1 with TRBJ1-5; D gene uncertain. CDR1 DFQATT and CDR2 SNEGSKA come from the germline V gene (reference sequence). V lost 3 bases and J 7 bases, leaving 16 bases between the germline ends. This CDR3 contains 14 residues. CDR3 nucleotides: TGCAGTGCTAGTTCTTCTTTTGTAGGCCAGCCCCAGCATCTT. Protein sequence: CSASSSFVGQPQHL.

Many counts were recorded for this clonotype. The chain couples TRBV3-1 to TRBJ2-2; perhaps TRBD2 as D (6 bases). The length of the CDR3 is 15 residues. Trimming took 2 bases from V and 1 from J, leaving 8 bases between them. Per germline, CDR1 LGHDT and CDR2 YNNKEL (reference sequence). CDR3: CASSQFGGNTGELFF. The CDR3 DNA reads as TGTGCCAGCAGCCAATTCGGGGGGAACACCGGGGAGCTGTTTTTT.